This entry lists 27 T cell receptor beta chains sequenced from one sample in a study of cytomegalovirus exposure and HLA in healthy donors. The PCR employed 60 Vbeta primers together with 13 Jbeta primers. Clones were read by immunoSEQ multiplex PCR, and TCRdb kept only the in-frame ones, dropping some. The table lists about 110,000 clones, about 80% of them singletons, with roughly 2.5% in the top ten. Sequencing input: PBMCs. These receptors were taken from a man between 25 and 39 years old in good health and CMV-seropositive.

The J gene is TRBJ2-7, the V gene TRBV10-3; D ambiguous. Trimming took off 3 bases at V and 4 bases at J, with 13 bases between the two ends. The CDR3 length is 14 residues. Per germline, CDR1 ENHRY and CDR2 SYGVKD. This CDR3 is CAISEGGSPYEQYF. The CDR3 bases are TGTGCCATCAGTGAAGGCGGCAGCCCTTACGAGCAGTACTTC.

The rearrangement joins TRBV11-3 to TRBJ2-5, with D possibly being TRBD2 (6 bases). CDR3 size: 11 residues. The V end lost 1 base, the J end lost 11 bases, and 8 bases lay between the germline ends. In germline, CDR1 is SGHNT, CDR2 YENEEA. CDR3 DNA sequence: TGTGCCAGCAGCTTAGGGAGGGAGCAGTACTTC. Protein: CASSLGREQYF. Complete variable domain (other parts from reference TRBV11-3 and TRBJ2-5): EAGVVQSPRYKIIEKKQPVAFWCNPISGHNTLYWYLQNLGQGPELLIRYENEEAVDDSQLPKDRFSAERLKGVDSTLKIQPAELGDSAVYLCASSLGREQYFGPGTRLLVL.

The chain couples TRBV7-8 to TRBJ1-1; 9 bases align to TRBD1. The germline V gene encodes CDR1 SGHVS and CDR2 FQNEAQ. This CDR3 is built from 15 residues. Losses at the gene ends were 4 bases for V and 4 bases for J; bases not matched to a gene: 7. DNA of the CDR3: TGTGCCAGCAGCTCGAACAGGGGGCTGGGCACTGAAGCTTTCTTT. Encoded protein: CASSSNRGLGTEAFF.

This chain uses TRBV5-1 with TRBJ2-2; perhaps TRBD1 as D (6 bases). Trimming left V 4 bases short and J 7 bases short, with 14 bases between. The germline gives CDR1 SGHRS, CDR2 YFSETQ. This CDR3 is 14 amino acids long. The CDR3 is CASSPSGQHGELFF. Written as DNA, the CDR3 is TGCGCCAGCAGCCCATCAGGACAGCACGGGGAGCTGTTTTTT.

The chain employs TRBV13 and TRBJ2-1; 7 positions match TRBD2. CDR3 length equals 12 residues. J was trimmed by 14 bases and V by 5 bases; bases with no gene match: 9. Germline loops: CDR1 PRHDT, CDR2 FYEKMQ (reference sequence). CDR3 in DNA: TGTGCCAGCAGCGGAACGGGGGGATGGGAGTTCTTC. It specifies CASSGTGGWEFF.

The chain joins TRBV10-2 to TRBJ2-7, with 7 positions matching TRBD1. V dropped 6 bases and J dropped 2; count of bases not matched to a gene: 4. This CDR3 contains 13 residues. CDR1 and CDR2 from the germline V gene are WSHSY and SAAADI. CDR3 nucleotides: TGCGCCAGCAGCACGGGACAGCCCTACGAGCAGTACTTC. Its translation: CASSTGQPYEQYF.

The rearrangement uses TRBV27 and TRBJ1-1; tentatively, D is TRBD1 (6 bases). Between the trimmed V and J ends, which lost 2 bases and 8 bases, there was a span of 12 bases. The germline V gene has CDR1 MNHEY and CDR2 SMNVEV (reference sequence). The CDR3 has 13 residues. The CDR3 sequence: CASSLIRQDEAFF. The CDR3 DNA is TGTGCCAGCAGTTTAATACGACAGGACGAAGCTTTCTTT.

As for this clone: One end of the junction is discordant with germline, which a read error may explain. The V gene is TRBV4-1, the J gene TRBJ1-6, with D hard to call. Per the germline V gene, CDR1 is MGHRA and CDR2 is YSYEKL. This CDR3 comprises 17 residues. The CDR3 region is CASSQDREQAYNSALHF. The CDR3 nucleotides read TGCGCCAGCAGCCAAGATCGAGAGCAGGCTTATAATTCAGCCCTCCACTTT.

The chain employs TRBV5-1 and TRBJ1-3; 7 bases match TRBD1. This CDR3 spans 16 amino acids. CDR1 and CDR2 (germline): SGHRS, YFSETQ. V lost 4 bases to trimming and J lost 2 bases; unmatched junction nucleotides: 9. The CDR3 is CASSVQGGEAGNTIYF. In DNA form, the CDR3 reads TGCGCCAGCAGCGTGCAAGGGGGCGAGGCTGGAAACACCATATATTTT.

This clone was detected once. The chain recombines TRBV10-3 with TRBJ1-3; TRBD1 agrees at 8 bases. The CDR3 has 15 residues. The ends lost 6 bases at V and 2 bases at J; junction bases unmatched: 6. Looked up from germline, CDR1 is ENHRY and CDR2 is SYGVKD. This CDR3 reads CAIRSGQGPGNTIYF. The CDR3, as DNA: TGTGCCATCAGATCAGGACAGGGCCCTGGAAACACCATATATTTT.

The gene calls are TRBV19 and TRBJ1-2; D not resolved. CDR3 size: 16 residues. Germline CDR1 and CDR2: LNHDA and SQIVND (reference sequence). V was shortened by 0 bases and J by 5 bases, with 16 bases between the two germline ends. CDR3 protein: CASSIETAGVWYGYTF. The CDR3 DNA is TGTGCCAGTAGTATAGAAACGGCGGGAGTTTGGTATGGCTACACCTTC. The whole variable domain, filled in from reference TRBV19 and TRBJ1-2, reads DGGITQSPKYLFRKEGQNVTLSCEQNLNHDAMYWYRQDPGQGLRLIYYSQIVNDFQKGDIAEGYSVSREKKESFPLTVTSAQKNPTAFYLCASSIETAGVWYGYTFGSGTRLTVV.

The chain couples TRBV12-1 to TRBJ2-3; the DNA was not compared with TRBD2, the D call given in the table. TRBV12-1 is assigned pseudogene status. The CDR3 loop spans 17 amino acids. The CDR3: CASRIGCLAANTDTQYF. In DNA, the CDR3 is TGTGCCAGCAGGATTGGTTGCCTAGCGGCGAACACAGATACGCAGTATTTT.

This clone was seen a handful of times. J is TRBJ2-2 and V is TRBV10-1, with D perhaps TRBD1 (6 bases). V was cut by 5 bases and J by 7 bases, with 11 bases left in between. Looked up from germline, CDR1 is WNHNN and CDR2 is SYGVQD (reference sequence). The CDR3 is made up of 13 amino acids. As DNA, the CDR3 is TGCGCCAGCAGTCTGGACAGCCTCGGGGAGCTGTTTTTT. This gives the protein CASSLDSLGELFF.

Points on this clone: A junction end diverges from the germline sequence, so it may reflect a read error. The chain joins TRBV6-4 to TRBJ2-6; D possibly corresponds to TRBD1 (5 bases). Germline V CDR1 and CDR2: MRHNA, SNTAGT. This CDR3 is 15 amino acids long. The chain's CDR3 is CASSGSTHGANGLTF. In DNA, the CDR3 is TGTGCCAGCAGTGGCTCTACACATGGGGCCAACGGCCTGACTTTC.

The rearrangement links TRBV5-5 to TRBJ1-2; 8 positions agree with TRBD1. J lost 4 bases, V lost 3 bases, and 11 bases had no gene match. The length of the CDR3 is 16 residues. Germline V gene sequence: CDR1 SGHKS, CDR2 YYEKEE (reference sequence). The CDR3 protein is CASSYGDRYIAYGYTF. The CDR3 nucleotides read TGTGCCAGCAGCTACGGGGACAGGTATATCGCCTATGGCTACACCTTC.

The chain uses TRBV4-2 and TRBJ1-5, with D unresolved. The CDR3 is 12 residues long. Germline CDR1 LGHNA, CDR2 YNFKEQ. Trimming took off 0 bases at V and 8 bases at J, with 5 bases between the two ends. This CDR3 is CASSQDAEPQHF. The CDR3, as DNA: TGTGCCAGCAGCCAAGATGCAGAGCCCCAGCATTTT.

The V call is TRBV15, the J call TRBJ2-3; no clear D. V lost 0 bases and J 2 bases, leaving 15 bases between the germline ends. The length of the CDR3 is 17 residues. Germline lookup yields CDR1 LNHNV and CDR2 YYDKDF (reference sequence). The CDR3 nucleotides read TGTGCCACCAGCAGAGAGTCCCCACTACTATTCACAGATACGCAGTATTTT. Its translation is CATSRESPLLFTDTQYF.

This rearrangement joins TRBV30 to TRBJ2-7; possible D gene TRBD2, 5 bases. V lost 8 bases and J lost 5, with 16 bases in between. CDR1 is GTSNPN and CDR2 is SVGIG in the germline V gene (reference sequence). The CDR3 totals 12 residues. CDR3 in amino acids: CARQTSSHEQYF. The CDR3 region has the DNA TGTGCCCGACAAACTAGTTCCCACGAGCAGTACTTC.

The rearrangement uses TRBV7-9 and TRBJ1-2, with D possibly TRBD1 on 5 matching bases. In germline, CDR1 is SEHNR, CDR2 FQNEAQ (reference sequence). The CDR3 is 13 residues long. V lost 5 bases to trimming and J lost 6 bases, with 13 bases between them. The CDR3 DNA is TGTGCCAGCAGCCTGGGATTCAGGGATGGCTACACCTTC. This translates into CASSLGFRDGYTF. Based on the CDR3 plus reference TRBV7-9 and TRBJ1-2, the full variable domain is DTGVSQNPRHKITKRGQNVTFRCDPISEHNRLYWYRQTLGQGPEFLTYFQNEAQLEKSRLLSDRFSAERPKGSFSTLEIQRTEQGDSAMYLCASSLGFRDGYTFGSGTRLTVV.

The chain has TRBV7-9 and TRBJ1-2, with 7 bases identical to TRBD1. The CDR3 is 16 residues long. CDR1 and CDR2 (germline): SEHNR, FQNEAQ (reference sequence). V lost 3 bases and J lost 8; bases outside the gene matches: 15. As DNA, the CDR3 is TGTGCCAGCAGCTTCGCGACAGGGCGAACCGAAGGGGGCTACACCTTC. It encodes CASSFATGRTEGGYTF.

This rearrangement joins TRBV12-5 to TRBJ2-7, with D uncertain. Trimming cost V 1 base and J 1 base, with 5 bases left between them. Germline loops: CDR1 LGHNT, CDR2 FRNRAP. The CDR3 is made up of 13 amino acids. The CDR3 sequence: CASGLDISYEQYF. As DNA, the CDR3 is TGTGCTAGTGGTTTGGACATATCCTACGAGCAGTACTTC.

This chain connects TRBV7-9 to TRBJ2-1, with 15 bases lining up with TRBD2. This CDR3 is built from 15 residues. J was trimmed by 9 bases and V by 5 bases; bases with no gene match: 5. CDR1 and CDR2 from the germline V gene are SEHNR and FQNEAQ (reference sequence). In DNA, the CDR3 is TGTGCCAGCAGCCTATGGACTAGCGGGGGGGGTGAGCAGTTCTTC. Its translation is CASSLWTSGGGEQFF. Supplemented by reference TRBV7-9 and TRBJ2-1, the full variable domain reads DTGVSQNPRHKITKRGQNVTFRCDPISEHNRLYWYRQTLGQGPEFLTYFQNEAQLEKSRLLSDRFSAERPKGSFSTLEIQRTEQGDSAMYLCASSLWTSGGGEQFFGPGTRLTVL.

This clone was recorded only once. The V call is TRBV6-1, the J call TRBJ2-5; 8 nucleotides align to TRBD2. Germline assignment: CDR1 MNHNS and CDR2 SASEGT. The CDR3 spans 16 residues. J was trimmed by 3 bases and V by 2 bases; bases with no gene match: 8. The CDR3 DNA reads as TGTGCCAGCAGTGAATATCGGGGGGGGAGCGAAGAGACCCAGTACTTC. The encoded protein is CASSEYRGGSEETQYF.

This clone was counted a single time. This sequence joins TRBV5-6 and TRBJ2-2, with TRBD1 matching 8 bases. This CDR3 spans 15 amino acids. Germline CDR1 SGHDT, CDR2 YYEEEE. V was pared by 4 bases and J by 5 bases, with 7 bases of the junction left unmatched. The DNA of the CDR3 is TGTGCCAGCAGCCTGTGGACAGGGCTGACCGGGGAGCTGTTTTTT. It encodes CASSLWTGLTGELFF.

The V call is TRBV5-6, the J call TRBJ1-5, with a tentative D call TRBD1 (5 bases). The CDR3 has 13 residues. Germline lookup yields CDR1 SGHDT and CDR2 YYEEEE. Trimming removed 2 bases at V and 6 bases at J, with 9 bases between. The DNA of the CDR3 is TGTGCCAGCAGCTTCACGGACACTCAGCCCCAGCATTTT. Translation: CASSFTDTQPQHF.

The sample holds a few counts of this clone. The chain uses TRBV5-1 and TRBJ1-2, with 8 bases identical to TRBD1. The germline gives CDR1 SGHRS, CDR2 YFSETQ. The J segment lost 4 bases and the V segment lost 0 bases, leaving 5 bases of the junction unmatched. The CDR3 is 15 residues long. In DNA, the CDR3 is TGCGCCAGCAGCTTGGTCCCAGGGGGCACCTATGGCTACACCTTC. Translation gives CASSLVPGGTYGYTF. The full variable domain, rest sourced from reference TRBV5-1 and TRBJ1-2, is KAGVTQTPRYLIKTRGQQVTLSCSPISGHRSVSWYQQTPGQGLQFLFEYFSETQRNKGNFPGRFSGRQFSNSRSEMNVSTLELGDSALYLCASSLVPGGTYGYTFGSGTRLTVV.

The CDR3 is CASSLVQNEETQYF. Here the CDR3 DNA reads TGCGCCAGCAGCTTGGTTCAGAACGAAGAGACCCAGTACTTC. The genes are TRBV5-1 and TRBJ2-5; D is uncertain. The CDR3 is made up of 14 amino acids. Germline CDR1 and CDR2: SGHRS and YFSETQ. Trimming took 0 bases from V and 3 from J, leaving 9 bases between them.